This is a list of T cell receptor beta chains from one sample in a study of PD-1 blockade in classical Hodgkin lymphoma. Assay: immunoSEQ multiplex PCR; the TCRdb copy retains only in-frame clones and omits some. The sample lists fewer than 25,000 clones, approximately 80% occurring once. The sequencing used peripheral blood mononuclear cells (PBMCs), collected at baseline. These receptors were obtained from a human donor with classical Hodgkin lymphoma. CDR3s include the opening cysteine and the closing phenylalanine or tryptophan. D genes are given only for firm matches. Only some rows state a clone size, as once, few, many or a class for expanded clones.

>TRBD1|TRBJ1-1|NA|TRBV6-6
CASSRGTGWNTEAFF
TGTGCCAGCAGTCGCGGGACAGGATGGAACACTGAAGCTTTCTTT
>TRBD1|TRBJ2-7|NA|TRBV11-3
CASSLTTGAHEQYF
TGTGCCAGCAGCCTAACGACAGGGGCCCACGAGCAGTACTTC
>NA|TRBJ1-1|NA|TRBV28
CASSLTTGLEAFF
TGTGCCAGCAGTTTAACCACAGGGTTGGAAGCTTTCTTT
>NA|TRBJ1-4|NA|TRBV19
CASGKNGGVREKLFF
TGTGCCAGTGGGAAAAATGGGGGTGTCAGGGAAAAACTGTTTTTT
>NA|TRBJ1-5|NA|TRBV20-1
CSAGREYQHF
TGCAGCGCCGGTCGGGAATACCAACATTTT
>TRBD2|TRBJ2-1|NA|TRBV9
CASSVDLAGGRDGEQFF
TGTGCCAGCAGCGTAGATCTAGCGGGGGGCAGGGACGGTGAGCAGTTCTTC
>NA|TRBJ2-1|NA|TRBV10-3
CAIRDIQGHEQFF
TGTGCCATCAGAGATATTCAGGGCCATGAGCAGTTCTTC
>NA|TRBJ2-2|NA|TRBV19
CATANPNRDSTGELFF
TGTGCCACCGCGAACCCCAACAGGGATTCCACCGGGGAGCTGTTTTTT
>TRBD2|TRBJ2-1|NA|TRBV5-6
CASSLVAGGLNEQFF
TGTGCCAGCAGCTTGGTCGCGGGGGGGCTCAATGAGCAGTTCTTC
>NA|TRBJ1-6|NA|TRBV7-9
CASSWAPSEPNNSPLHF
TGTGCCAGCAGCTGGGCCCCTTCAGAGCCCAATAATTCACCCCTCCACTTT
>NA|TRBJ1-1|few|TRBV5-4
CASSTSGSWTEAFF
TGTGCCAGCAGCACCAGCGGGAGTTGGACTGAAGCTTTCTTT
>TRBD2|TRBJ2-5|NA|TRBV4-1
CASSNLAGGAGETQYF
TGCGCCAGCAGCAACTTAGCCGGGGGGGCTGGGGAGACCCAGTACTTC
>NA|TRBJ1-4|once|TRBV27
CASSLGMQANEKLFF
TGTGCCAGCAGTTTAGGAATGCAGGCTAATGAAAAACTGTTTTTT
>NA|TRBJ2-7|NA|TRBV11-3
CASSFERSYEQYF
TGTGCCAGCAGCTTTGAGCGGTCCTACGAGCAGTACTTC
>NA|TRBJ1-3|NA|TRBV25-1
CASSATPGNTIYF
TGTGCCAGCAGTGCGACACCTGGAAACACCATATATTTT
>NA|TRBJ2-7|once|TRBV28
CASSPGPPYEQYF
TGTGCCAGCAGTCCGGGTCCTCCCTACGAGCAGTACTTC
>NA|TRBJ2-4|NA|TRBV6-5
CASSYRAIQYF
TGTGCCAGCAGTTACAGGGCCATTCAGTACTTC
>TRBD2|TRBJ2-1|NA|TRBV7-6
CASSLASGATYNEQFF
TGTGCCAGCAGCTTAGCCAGCGGGGCAACTTACAATGAGCAGTTCTTC
>NA|TRBJ1-2|NA|TRBV4-1
CASSQDPGSGGYTF
TGCGCCAGCAGCCAAGATCCTGGTTCGGGTGGCTACACCTTC
>NA|TRBJ2-2|NA|TRBV9
CASSVGRNTGELFF
TGTGCCAGCAGCGTGGGACGGAACACCGGGGAGCTGTTTTTT
>NA|TRBJ2-1|NA|TRBV5-1
CASSQTSNYAYNEQFF
TGCGCCAGCAGTCAGACTAGTAATTACGCCTACAATGAGCAGTTCTTC
>NA|TRBJ2-7|few|TRBV7-9
CASSLGAGQEAYEQYF
TGTGCCAGCAGCTTAGGGGCAGGTCAAGAGGCCTACGAGCAGTACTTC
>NA|TRBJ2-7|NA|TRBV23-1
CAGYEGSDEQYF
TGCGCCGGGTACGAGGGAAGTGACGAGCAGTACTTC
>NA|TRBJ2-4|NA|TRBV21-1
CASKLTASKNIQYF
TGTGCCAGCAAATTGACGGCCTCCAAAAACATTCAGTACTTC
>TRBD2|TRBJ2-1|few|TRBV28
CASSYGLAGYEKFF
TGTGCCAGCAGTTATGGACTAGCGGGGTACGAGAAGTTCTTC
>NA|TRBJ1-5|NA|TRBV15
CATSRDGDVVGPSNQPQHF
TGTGCCACCAGCAGAGATGGGGATGTGGTGGGGCCTAGCAATCAGCCCCAGCATTTT
>NA|TRBJ1-2|once|TRBV7-2
CASSLQSLLNYGYTF
TGTGCCAGCAGCCTACAATCACTGCTTAACTATGGCTACACCTTC
>NA|TRBJ1-1|once|TRBV4-2
CASSQDPQGIWMNTEAFF
TGTGCCAGCAGCCAAGATCCGCAGGGGATTTGGATGAACACTGAAGCTTTCTTT
>TRBD1|TRBJ2-7|NA|TRBV2
CAIGTGRGNEQYF
TGTGCCATTGGGACAGGGCGAGGGAACGAGCAGTACTTC
>NA|TRBJ2-7|NA|TRBV4-1
CASSPAPAGDYEQYF
TGCGCCAGCAGCCCCGCTCCAGCAGGAGACTACGAGCAGTACTTC
>TRBD1|TRBJ2-2|NA|TRBV7-7
CASSPVGTGIPGELFF
TGTGCTAGCAGCCCTGTCGGGACAGGGATCCCCGGGGAGCTGTTTTTT
>NA|TRBJ2-5|NA|TRBV11-2
CASSLDRQTETQYF
TGTGCCAGCAGCTTAGATCGACAAACGGAGACCCAGTACTTC
>TRBD2|TRBJ2-1|few|TRBV5-6
CASSLGSGVSHEQFF
TGTGCCAGCAGCTTGGGGAGCGGGGTAAGTCATGAGCAGTTCTTC
>NA|TRBJ2-6|NA|TRBV27
CASSPGFQAGANVLTF
TGTGCCAGCAGCCCTGGTTTCCAAGCTGGGGCCAACGTCCTGACTTTC
>NA|TRBJ1-6|once|TRBV7-9
CASSLGAANSPLHF
TGTGCCAGCAGCTTAGGGGCAGCTAATTCACCCCTCCACTTT
>NA|TRBJ1-5|NA|TRBV19
CASTNGQHSNQSQHF
TGTGCCAGTACGAACGGACAGCATAGCAATCAGTCCCAGCATTTT
>TRBD2|TRBJ2-7|NA|TRBV7-6
CASSPRLAGGTYEQYF
TGTGCCAGCAGCCCACGACTAGCGGGGGGGACCTACGAGCAGTACTTC
>NA|TRBJ2-5|NA|TRBV5-6
CASSLKETQYF
TGTGCCAGCAGCTTAAAAGAGACCCAGTACTTC
>TRBD1|TRBJ1-6|NA|TRBV25-1
CASSPPAGGTSPLHF
TGTGCCAGCAGTCCCCCAGCAGGGGGGACCTCACCCCTCCACTTT
>NA|TRBJ2-7|NA|TRBV29-1
CSVGSLGYEQYF
TGCAGCGTTGGAAGTCTCGGCTACGAGCAGTACTTC
>TRBD2|TRBJ2-2|NA|TRBV7-8
CASSFLGLAGAPGELFF
TGTGCCAGCAGCTTCCTGGGACTAGCGGGGGCCCCCGGGGAGCTGTTTTTT
>TRBD1|TRBJ2-1|NA|TRBV19
CASSIPGQGIYEQFF
TGTGCCAGTAGTATTCCGGGACAGGGGATCTATGAGCAGTTCTTC